This T cell receptor beta chain was sequenced for a study of cytomegalovirus exposure and HLA in healthy donors. Points from the study as a whole: Some public TCRs appeared in many individuals, while most sequences were rare.

In regard to this clone: The antigen remains unidentified.

The V gene lost 1 base and the J gene lost 4 bases, with 5 bases spanning the gap. Germline V gene data show CDR1 as SGHAT and CDR2 as FQNNGV. CDR3 size: 13 residues. The donors formed part of the 120-subject validation cohort, distinct from the approximately 670-subject first cohort. Measured with immunoSEQ multiplex PCR; TCRdb has only the in-frame clones, and not every one. Of 200,000 or so clones listed, about nine tenths were seen once; the top ten hold 1.5% to 2%. This rearrangement joins TRBV11-2 to TRBJ1-5; the D is unclear. This receptor was obtained from a woman aged 18-35 years in good health and CMV-seropositive. Sequenced material: PBMCs. In DNA form, the CDR3 reads TGTGCCAGCAGCTTAGGAGAGAATCAGCCCCAGCATTTT. Its protein product is CASSLGENQPQHF.